This T cell receptor (beta chain) comes out of a study of cytomegalovirus exposure and HLA in healthy donors. Primers for the PCR totalled 60 Vbeta and 13 Jbeta. Only in-frame clones appear in the TCRdb table, and some are missing; sequencing was by immunoSEQ multiplex PCR. Altogether under 150,000 clones are present, around 85% being singletons, with the ten largest covering approximately 6.4%. The CDR3 sequence is 16 residues long. V shed 2 bases and J shed 1 base, with 14 bases lying between them. The germline V gene encodes CDR1 MNHNY and CDR2 SVGAGI (reference sequence). This chain joins TRBV6-6 and TRBJ1-1; D perhaps matches TRBD1 (6 bases). The sequenced material came from PBMCs. The TCR sequence derives from a woman aged 25-40 years in good health and CMV-seropositive. Here the CDR3 reads CASSYPAGQPNTEAFF. The CDR3 DNA reads TGTGCCAGCAGTTACCCCGCCGGACAGCCGAACACTGAAGCTTTCTTT.